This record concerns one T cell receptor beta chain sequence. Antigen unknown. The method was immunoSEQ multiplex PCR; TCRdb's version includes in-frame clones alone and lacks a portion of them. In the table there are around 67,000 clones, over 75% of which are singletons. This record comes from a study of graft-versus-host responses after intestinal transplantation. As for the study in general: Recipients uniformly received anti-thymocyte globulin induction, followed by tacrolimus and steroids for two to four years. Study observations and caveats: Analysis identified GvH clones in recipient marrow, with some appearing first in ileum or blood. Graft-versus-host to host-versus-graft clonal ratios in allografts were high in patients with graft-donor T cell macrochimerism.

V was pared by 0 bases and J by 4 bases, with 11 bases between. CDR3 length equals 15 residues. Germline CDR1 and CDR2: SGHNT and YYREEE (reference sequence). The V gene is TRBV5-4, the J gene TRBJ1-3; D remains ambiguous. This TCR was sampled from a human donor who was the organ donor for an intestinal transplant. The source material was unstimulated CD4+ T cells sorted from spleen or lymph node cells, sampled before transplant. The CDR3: CASSLEGPGGNTIYF. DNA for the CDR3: TGTGCCAGCAGCTTGGAGGGCCCGGGGGGAAACACCATATATTTT.